These 30 T cell receptor beta chains originate from one sample sequenced in a study of blood T cell repertoires in COVID-19. TCRdb's copy holds only in-frame clones and misses some; the assay was immunoSEQ multiplex PCR. The table includes approximately 110,000 clones, 85% detected once. Sequenced input: peripheral blood. The receptors come from a man aged 35 to 55 with acute or convalescent COVID-19.

This clone appeared a few times. The chain couples TRBV6-5 to TRBJ1-6, with TRBD1 as a possible D gene (6 bases). The CDR3 runs to 12 residues. Trimming cost V 2 bases and J 12 bases, with 8 bases left between them. Germline V gene data show CDR1 as MNHEY and CDR2 as SVGAGI. The CDR3 DNA reads TGTGCCAGCAGTTACCGAGGGGGACCCCTCCACTTT. Translated: CASSYRGGPLHF.

The chain joins TRBV2 to TRBJ1-1; D is ambiguous. Germline loops: CDR1 SNHLY, CDR2 FYNNEI. Trimming removed 4 bases at V and 0 bases at J, with 12 bases between. The CDR3 runs 15 residues. Here the CDR3 DNA reads TGTGCCAGCAGTGGGTTCAGTCGGGTGAACACTGAAGCTTTCTTT. Translated, it gives CASSGFSRVNTEAFF.

The chain uses TRBV6-5 and TRBJ1-1; the D is unclear. Germline V gene sequence: CDR1 MNHEY, CDR2 SVGAGI. CDR3 length equals 14 residues. V was cut by 0 bases and J by 0 bases, with 5 bases left in between. CDR3 sequence reads: CASSYSPVNTEAFF. CDR3 DNA sequence: TGTGCCAGCAGTTACTCGCCAGTGAACACTGAAGCTTTCTTT.

V gene TRBV5-6 combines with J gene TRBJ2-5, with D unclear. CDR1 SGHDT and CDR2 YYEEEE come from the germline V gene. The CDR3 sequence is 14 residues long. Trimming pared 1 base from V and 2 bases from J, leaving 9 bases between. The CDR3 region is CASSLRSQQETQYF. In nucleotides, the CDR3 is TGTGCCAGCAGCTTGAGGAGCCAGCAAGAGACCCAGTACTTC.

This rearrangement joins TRBV3-1 (or the pseudogene TRBV3-2) to TRBJ2-1; 11 bases agree with TRBD2. Germline trimming cut 0 bases from V and 4 bases from J; bases unmatched to any gene: 5. Germline V gene lookup returns CDR1 LGHDT and CDR2 YNNKEL (reference sequence). The CDR3 extends over 17 amino acids. The CDR3 is CASSQESGTSGYNEQFF. CDR3 DNA: TGTGCCAGCAGCCAAGAATCCGGGACTAGCGGATACAATGAGCAGTTCTTC.

This rearrangement joins TRBV3-1 (or the pseudogene TRBV3-2) to TRBJ2-7, with TRBD2 identical over 7 bases. Trimming cost V 4 bases and J 4 bases; bases outside gene matches: 7. The CDR3 spans 14 residues. CDR1 and CDR2 from the germline V gene are LGHDT and YNNKEL (reference sequence). The CDR3 here is CASSPGAGVYEQYF. The CDR3, as DNA: TGTGCCAGCAGCCCCGGCGCGGGGGTTTACGAGCAGTACTTC.

The rearrangement links TRBV7-6 to TRBJ2-2, with a weak D call TRBD2 (6 bases). Deletions cut 5 bases from V and 6 bases from J, with 16 bases between. Germline V gives CDR1 SGHVS, CDR2 FNYEAQ. The CDR3 is made up of 15 amino acids. The CDR3 DNA reads TGTGCCAGCAGCCATAGACTGGAGGGAGCCGGGGAGCTGTTTTTT. Its protein is CASSHRLEGAGELFF.

The rearrangement links TRBV6-5 to TRBJ2-1, with 7 bases lining up with TRBD2. Trimming took 7 bases from V and 3 from J; bases not matched to a gene: 6. Germline loops: CDR1 MNHEY, CDR2 SVGAGI. The CDR3 runs to 14 residues. The CDR3 region has the DNA TGTGCCAGCACGAGAGCGGGGATCTACAATGAGCAGTTCTTC. Residues: CASTRAGIYNEQFF.

This chain joins TRBV5-4 and TRBJ2-1, with D possibly matching TRBD2 (5 bases). The V and J ends lost 4 bases and 7 bases respectively, with 15 bases between them. Germline values: CDR1 SGHNT, CDR2 YYREEE (reference sequence). The CDR3 is 14 amino acids. Here the CDR3 reads CASSGVGRGNEQFF. DNA for the CDR3: TGTGCCAGCAGCGGCGTGGGGAGAGGGAATGAGCAGTTCTTC.

The chain has TRBV6-5 and TRBJ1-6; 7 bases fit TRBD1. Germline values: CDR1 MNHEY, CDR2 SVGAGI. V gave up 5 bases and J gave up 10 bases; unmatched junction bases: 8. The CDR3 has 14 residues. The CDR3 reads CASSTTGKGSPLHF. Here the CDR3 DNA reads TGTGCCAGCAGTACGACAGGGAAGGGATCACCCCTCCACTTT.

The rearrangement joins TRBV2 to TRBJ2-5, with 7 bases matching TRBD2. V lost 8 bases to trimming and J lost 6 bases; unmatched junction nucleotides: 9. The CDR3 runs to 13 residues. Germline CDR1 is SNHLY and CDR2 is FYNNEI. The CDR3: CASGQGGGKTQYF. The CDR3 nucleotides are TGTGCCAGCGGCCAGGGCGGGGGAAAGACCCAGTACTTC. Supplemented by reference TRBV2 and TRBJ2-5, the full variable domain reads EPEVTQTPSHQVTQMGQEVILRCVPISNHLYFYWYRQILGQKVEFLVSFYNNEISEKSEIFDDQFSVERPDGSNFTLKIRSTKLEDSAMYFCASGQGGGKTQYFGPGTRLLVL.

The J gene is TRBJ1-1, the V gene TRBV6-1; possible D gene TRBD1, 6 bases. With 3 bases removed from V and 0 bases from J, the gap between germline ends came to 11 bases. Germline V CDR1 and CDR2: MNHNS, SASEGT. CDR3 length equals 15 residues. CDR3 sequence reads: CASSDRQEMNTEAFF. CDR3 bases: TGTGCCAGCAGTGACCGACAGGAAATGAACACTGAAGCTTTCTTT.

The chain uses TRBV6-1 and TRBJ2-2; 11 bases align to TRBD2. Germline CDR1 and CDR2: MNHNS and SASEGT. This CDR3 has 16 residues. Trimming removed 2 bases from V and 4 bases from J; junction bases left unmatched: 3. CDR3 DNA sequence: TGTGCCAGCAGTGAATCACTAGCGGGGGCCACCGGGGAGCTGTTTTTT. This gives the protein CASSESLAGATGELFF.

The V and J genes are TRBV6-5 and TRBJ1-1; possibly TRBD1 for D (6 bases). Germline CDR1 MNHEY, CDR2 SVGAGI. Trimming pared 2 bases from V and 4 bases from J, leaving 14 bases between. This CDR3 is 15 amino acids long. For the CDR3, the DNA is TGTGCCAGCAGTTACGTCAGGGGTTCGGGCACTGAAGCTTTCTTT. It encodes CASSYVRGSGTEAFF.

The chain carries TRBV7-3 and TRBJ2-5; D is undetermined. Germline V gene sequence: CDR1 SGHTA, CDR2 FQGTGA. This CDR3 region has 13 residues. V was clipped by 2 bases and J by 4 bases, with 8 bases between them. Here the CDR3 DNA reads TGTGCCAGCAGCTTAGCTAGAGGAGAGACCCAGTACTTC. Protein sequence: CASSLARGETQYF.

The chain links TRBV6-5 to TRBJ2-2; 9 bases fit TRBD1. The CDR3 loop spans 13 amino acids. With 6 bases clipped from V and 8 bases from J, the junction kept 4 bases outside the gene matches. CDR1 is MNHEY and CDR2 is SVGAGI in the germline V gene. The CDR3 nucleotides are TGTGCCAGCAGGGACAGGGGACGGGGGGAGCTGTTTTTT. Translation: CASRDRGRGELFF.

The V call is TRBV10-3, the J call TRBJ1-6, with TRBD1 identical over 9 bases. The CDR3 sequence is 15 residues long. The trim removed 3 bases at V and 10 bases at J, leaving 7 bases unmatched. CDR1 and CDR2 from the germline V gene are ENHRY and SYGVKD. For the CDR3, the DNA is TGTGCCATCAGTGACCCGGGACAGGGATGGTCACCCCTCCACTTT. It codes for CAISDPGQGWSPLHF.

This clone was recorded once. The chain is built from TRBV6-5 and TRBJ2-7; D gene unclear. Trimming removed 0 bases from V and 5 bases from J, with 8 bases in between. The CDR3 has 13 amino acids. The germline gives CDR1 MNHEY, CDR2 SVGAGI. The CDR3 is CASSYSRGHEQYF. The CDR3 region has the DNA TGTGCCAGCAGTTACTCAAGAGGCCACGAGCAGTACTTC.

CDR3 in DNA: TGTGCCAGCAGCAAAAGGAACAGGGAAACCGGGGAGCTGTTTTTT. Its protein product is CASSKRNRETGELFF. The chain employs TRBV21-1 and TRBJ2-2; the D call TRBD1 from the table was never checked on the DNA. TRBV21-1 counts as a pseudogene. The CDR3 runs 15 residues.

This rearrangement joins TRBV11-3 to TRBJ2-4; D perhaps matches TRBD1 (6 bases). Germline CDR1 SGHNT, CDR2 YENEEA. CDR3 length equals 18 residues. Deletions cut 4 bases from V and 4 bases from J, with 23 bases between. This chain's CDR3 is CASSYPHTPGTPKNIQYF. The CDR3 DNA follows: TGTGCCAGCAGCTACCCCCATACCCCCGGGACACCTAAAAACATTCAGTACTTC.

This clone occurred once. This chain links TRBV29-1 with TRBJ1-1; 9 bases agree with TRBD1. The CDR3 totals 13 residues. Trimming took 5 bases from V and 1 from J; bases not matched to a gene: 2. CDR1 is SQVTM, CDR2 ANQGSEA, per germline. The CDR3 nucleotides read TGCAGCGTTCTGGGACAGGGGAACACTGAAGCTTTCTTT. It translates to CSVLGQGNTEAFF. Full variable domain (outside the CDR3, taken from reference TRBV29-1 and TRBJ1-1): SAVISQKPSRDICQRGTSLTIQCQVDSQVTMMFWYRQQPGQSLTLIATANQGSEATYESGFVIDKFPISRPNLTFSTLTVSNMSPEDSSIYLCSVLGQGNTEAFFGQGTRLTVV.

The chain uses TRBV7-2 and TRBJ2-1, with a tentative D call TRBD2 (5 bases). The germline gives CDR1 SGHTA, CDR2 FQGNSA. Trimming cost V 4 bases and J 0 bases, with 7 bases left between them. This CDR3 spans 14 amino acids. DNA for the CDR3: TGTGCCAGCAGCTCCGGAGGCTCCTACAATGAGCAGTTCTTC. Translated, it gives CASSSGGSYNEQFF.

The chain joins TRBV6-6 to TRBJ1-3; D ambiguous. Germline-derived CDR1 and CDR2 are MNHNY and SVGAGI (reference sequence). Trimming removed 6 bases from V and 2 bases from J, with 17 bases in between. The CDR3 loop spans 16 amino acids. CDR3 protein: CASRNPGRLTGNTIYF. The DNA for the CDR3 is TGTGCCAGCAGGAACCCGGGGAGACTAACTGGAAACACCATATATTTT.

This rearrangement joins TRBV19 to TRBJ2-3, with D maybe TRBD2 (6 bases). The V end lost 8 bases, the J end lost 0 bases, and 15 bases lay between the germline ends. Germline loops: CDR1 LNHDA, CDR2 SQIVND (reference sequence). The CDR3 is 15 residues long. CDR3 bases: TGTGCCAGTCGGAGGGGCGGGCTAAGCACAGATACGCAGTATTTT. This gives the protein CASRRGGLSTDTQYF.

The chain has TRBV19 and TRBJ1-1; TRBD1 is a possible D gene (5 bases). This CDR3 comprises 15 residues. The V end was cut by 1 base, the J end by 5 bases, with 14 bases between. Germline lookup yields CDR1 LNHDA and CDR2 SQIVND (reference sequence). The CDR3 loop reads CASSIGQGRRTEAFF. The CDR3 DNA is TGTGCCAGTAGTATAGGGCAGGGTAGAAGGACTGAAGCTTTCTTT.

This chain uses TRBV28 with TRBJ1-2; 7 bases agree with TRBD1. The germline V gene has CDR1 MDHEN and CDR2 SYDVKM. The junction had 6 bases not matched to a gene; V was cut back by 6 bases and J by 2 bases. The CDR3 is made up of 14 amino acids. The DNA of the CDR3 is TGTGCCAGCAGGCCCTCGACAGGGAACTATGGCTACACCTTC. Protein sequence: CASRPSTGNYGYTF.

This clone was seen repeatedly, ten times or more. The chain uses TRBV6-5 and TRBJ1-6; 7 nucleotides match TRBD1. The length of the CDR3 is 13 residues. Germline V gives CDR1 MNHEY, CDR2 SVGAGI. J gave up 11 bases and V 6 bases, and 7 bases lay outside the gene matches. The CDR3 sequence is CASSRDRSAPLHF. The DNA for the CDR3 is TGTGCCAGCAGCCGGGACAGATCAGCACCCCTCCACTTT.

This sequence joins TRBV13 and TRBJ2-7, with D perhaps matching TRBD1 (6 bases). The length of the CDR3 is 15 residues. Trimming left V 4 bases short and J 1 base short, with 14 bases between. Germline V gene sequence: CDR1 PRHDT, CDR2 FYEKMQ (reference sequence). CDR3 nucleotides: TGTGCCAGCAGCTCCGAAAACACAGGGTCCTACGAGCAGTACTTC. Encoded protein: CASSSENTGSYEQYF.

The chain has TRBV6-5 and TRBJ2-7; D not resolved. Trimming stripped 7 bases from V and 4 bases from J, with 20 bases between. Per germline, CDR1 MNHEY and CDR2 SVGAGI. The CDR3 extends over 15 amino acids. CDR3 protein: CASNSLRSSLYEQYF. The CDR3 DNA reads TGTGCCAGCAACTCATTGAGGTCCTCCCTTTACGAGCAGTACTTC.

The chain is built from TRBV19 and TRBJ2-3, with D possibly TRBD1 on 6 matching bases. CDR1 is LNHDA, CDR2 SQIVND, per germline (reference sequence). V lost 6 bases and J lost 2, with 12 bases in between. CDR3 length: 14 residues. As DNA, the CDR3 is TGTGCCAGTAGCGGCAGGGGCCACACAGATACGCAGTATTTT. This gives the protein CASSGRGHTDTQYF.